This T cell receptor (beta chain) was sequenced during a study of Graves' ophthalmopathy and Graves' hyperthyroidism. Germline V gene data show CDR1 as SGHTA and CDR2 as FQGNSA. The CDR3 covers 16 residues. Trimming shortened V by 5 bases and J by 3 bases, and 16 bases separated the two germline ends. The authors amplified TCR beta CDR3 regions, and they did so from RNA transcripts for repertoire sequencing. An initial RT-PCR round employing HTBI primers preceded a second-round multiplex PCR. TCRdb analysed the multiplex PCR reads with MiXCR anew, one entry per CDR3 protein. The repertoire holds over 14,000 distinct CDR3 sequences, with 50% as singletons.

The receptor was isolated from a woman younger than 45 with Graves' ophthalmopathy. The sequencing input was peripheral blood. The chain has TRBV7-2 and TRBJ2-2; maybe TRBD1 (6 bases). CDR3 coding DNA: TGTGCCAGCAGCCCCTGGACAGCCCGAGACACCGGGGAGCTGTTTTTT. Protein: CASSPWTARDTGELFF. Filled out from reference TRBV7-2 and TRBJ2-2, the complete variable domain reads GAGVSQSPSNKVTEKGKDVELRCDPISGHTALYWYRQSLGQGLEFLIYFQGNSAPDKSGLPSDRFSAERTGGSVSTLTIQRTQQEDSAVYLCASSPWTARDTGELFFGEGSRLTVL.